This is a list of T cell receptor beta chains from one sample in a study of shared clonotypes between healthy human individuals. TCRdb keeps only in-frame clones here, not all; method: immunoSEQ multiplex PCR. This sample carries a few million clones, over 85% of them seen once, and the ten largest clones take 0.39%. Specimen: naive CD4+ T cells from PBMCs. The receptor source for this set is a man between 18 and 35 years old in good health. Some clones in this sample may be carry-over from other donors' samples. Each CDR3 is given with its conserved first and last residue. A D gene is named only where the DNA matches it firmly. Not every row has a clone size; where given, it reads once, few, many or a size class.

>-|TRBV7-6|TRBD1|TRBJ2-7
TGTGCCAGCAGCCGGACAGGGAACATCAACGAGCAGTACTTC
CASSRTGNINEQYF
>-|TRBV18|-|TRBJ2-7
TGTGCCAGCTCACAGGGGTCTACTAACGAGCAGTACTTC
CASSQGSTNEQYF
>-|TRBV18|-|TRBJ1-4
TGTGCCAGCTCCCCCATGCGATCGGATGAAAAACTGTTTTTT
CASSPMRSDEKLFF
>-|TRBV5-1|TRBD1|TRBJ2-7
TGCGCCAGCAGCAAAGACAGGGTTAGAACCTACGAGCAGTACTTC
CASSKDRVRTYEQYF
>once|TRBV5-1|-|TRBJ1-1
TGCGCCAGCAGCCCCAACCAGGGGTGGACTGAAGCTTTCTTT
CASSPNQGWTEAFF
>once|TRBV5-4|-|TRBJ2-1
TGTGCCAGCAGCTTGGCCAGGTGGGACAATGAGCAGTTCTTC
CASSLARWDNEQFF
>-|TRBV5-4|TRBD1|TRBJ2-7
TGTGCCAGCAGCCAACGACAGGGGGCGGGGTACGAGCAGTACTTC
CASSQRQGAGYEQYF
>-|TRBV14|-|TRBJ2-5
TGTGCCAGCAGCCATGAATCCGTTACCCAGTACTTC
CASSHESVTQYF
>-|TRBV15|-|TRBJ1-5
TGTGCCACCAGCAGAGACAGGGTAGTTCAGCCCCAGCATTTT
CATSRDRVVQPQHF
>-|TRBV7-3|-|TRBJ2-2
TGTGCCAGCAGTCAAGCCCGGGGCGGGCGGAACACCGGGGAGCTGTTTTTT
CASSQARGGRNTGELFF
>-|TRBV11-2|TRBD2|TRBJ2-7
TGTGCCAGCAGCATCGGGACGAGGACTAGCGGCTCCTACGAGCAGTACTTC
CASSIGTRTSGSYEQYF
>-|TRBV27|TRBD2|TRBJ2-2
TGTGCCAGCAGTTCCCGCATCACCGGGACTAGCGAGGTCACCGGGGAGCTGTTTTTT
CASSSRITGTSEVTGELFF
>-|TRBV18|-|TRBJ2-7
TGTGCCAGCTCACCAGCGGCAGGGCCTGGGCAGTACTTC
CASSPAAGPGQYF
>-|TRBV5-4|TRBD1|TRBJ2-7
TGTGCCAGCAGCTTGGGAGGGACAGGGGGCTACGAGCAGTACTTC
CASSLGGTGGYEQYF
>-|TRBV11-2|TRBD2|TRBJ2-3
TGTGCCAGCAGCCCACAACTAGCGGGAGGGACAGATACGCAGTATTTT
CASSPQLAGGTDTQYF
>-|TRBV5-1|-|TRBJ1-1
TGCGCCAGCAGCTTGGAAGGGAGGGTAGTCCCTGAAGCTTTCTTT
CASSLEGRVVPEAFF
>-|TRBV5-6|TRBD1|TRBJ1-2
TGTGCCAGCAGTGGGCAGGGGGCGTATGGCTACACCTTC
CASSGQGAYGYTF
>few|TRBV6-5|-|TRBJ1-5
TGTGCCAGCAGTTACTCGATTGGAGGCCAGCCCCAGCATTTT
CASSYSIGGQPQHF
>-|TRBV2|-|TRBJ1-2
TGTGCCAGCAGTGTTCGGCCAGGGCTCCGGGGCTACACCTTC
CASSVRPGLRGYTF
>-|TRBV11-2|-|TRBJ2-5
TGTGCCAGCAGCTTAGGTCAGCGAGAGACCCAGTACTTC
CASSLGQRETQYF
>-|TRBV5-1|-|TRBJ1-1
TGCGCCAGCAGCTTGGGCCCGAAACAGGAAAACACTGAAGCTTTCTTT
CASSLGPKQENTEAFF
>once|TRBV4-3|-|TRBJ2-1
TGCGCCAGCAGCCAAGATCAAGGACGCCACAATGAGCAGTTCTTC
CASSQDQGRHNEQFF
>-|TRBV7-9|TRBD1|TRBJ1-2
TGTGCCAGCAGCTCTACCCCGGGACAGAGATTTAACTACGGCTACACCTTC
CASSSTPGQRFNYGYTF
>-|TRBV19|-|TRBJ2-7
TGTGCCAGTAGTTCGCGAGGGACAATTACCTACGAGCAGTACTTC
CASSSRGTITYEQYF
>-|TRBV14|-|TRBJ1-1
TGTGCCAGCAGCCAAAGTGGGGGGGGTTCGGCTTTCTTT
CASSQSGGGSAFF
>-|TRBV18|-|TRBJ2-5
TGTGCCAGCTCACCTCGGGCCAACACGGAGGAGACCCAGTACTTC
CASSPRANTEETQYF
>-|TRBV7-3|TRBD2|TRBJ2-5
TGTGCCAGCAGTAAAAGCGGGGGCGGAGAGACCCAGTACTTC
CASSKSGGGETQYF
>-|TRBV5-1|TRBD1|TRBJ2-2
TGCGCCAGTGGGACAGCGAACACCGGGGAGCTGTTTTTT
CASGTANTGELFF
>-|TRBV6-1|TRBD1|TRBJ2-7
TGTGCCAGCAGTGAATTTTCTCGGACAGGTTCCTACGAGCAGTACTTC
CASSEFSRTGSYEQYF
>-|TRBV28|-|TRBJ1-1
TGTGCCAGCATCCAGGAGGGGAAGGAAGCTTTCTTT
CASIQEGKEAFF
>-|TRBV25-1|TRBD1|TRBJ2-1
TGTGCCAGCAGTGAAGACAGGGTGGGCAATGAGCAGTTCTTC
CASSEDRVGNEQFF
>-|TRBV25-1|-|TRBJ2-1
TGTGCCAGCAGTGTAGACACCGCCGATGAGCAGTTCTTC
CASSVDTADEQFF
>-|TRBV10-1|TRBD1|TRBJ2-7
TGCGCCAGCAGTGTTCGGACAGGGGGCTACGAGCAGTACTTC
CASSVRTGGYEQYF
>-|TRBV9|TRBD2|TRBJ2-5
TGTGCCAGCAGCGTAGTTGGGGGAGGGGAGACCCAGTACTTC
CASSVVGGGETQYF
>-|TRBV11-2|-|TRBJ2-2
TGTGCCAGCAGCAAGGAAATGAGGCTTAACACCGGGGAGCTGTTTTTT
CASSKEMRLNTGELFF
>-|TRBV7-6|TRBD2|TRBJ2-1
TGTGCCAGCAGCTTGCCGGGACTAGCGGCCTACAATGAGCAGTTCTTC
CASSLPGLAAYNEQFF
>-|TRBV10-3|TRBD2|TRBJ2-3
TGTGCCACCCTACCGGGACTAGCGGGCGAGACCACAGATACGCAGTATTTT
CATLPGLAGETTDTQYF
>-|TRBV7-2|TRBD2|TRBJ2-7
TGTGCCAGCAGCAGACTAGCGGGAATCCACGAGCAGTACTTC
CASSRLAGIHEQYF
>-|TRBV7-2|-|TRBJ2-3
TGTGCCAGCAGCTTAGAGGCTCAAGACTCCGGGTATTTT
CASSLEAQDSGYF
>-|TRBV28|-|TRBJ1-1
TGTGCCAGCAGTCCCCCCGGGAGCCGGGAGGCTGAAGCTTTCTTT
CASSPPGSREAEAFF
>-|TRBV7-2|-|TRBJ1-4
TGTGCCAGCAGCTTAGTAGGGCTGGGAACTAATGAAAAACTGTTTTTT
CASSLVGLGTNEKLFF
>-|TRBV5-1|-|TRBJ1-1
TGCGCCAGCAGCCGATATAATGGAGAGGATGGGAACACTGAAGCTTTCTTT
CASSRYNGEDGNTEAFF
>-|TRBV5-1|-|TRBJ2-5
TGCGCCAGCTCCCCCGCCCCCTTAGAAGAGACCCAGTACTTC
CASSPAPLEETQYF
>-|TRBV5-6|-|TRBJ2-7
TGTGCCAGCAGCTTGGTGTCGGGGGAGCAGTACTTC
CASSLVSGEQYF
>-|TRBV5-4|TRBD1|TRBJ2-7
TGTGCCAGCCGCTCTCAGACAGGGGAATCGGCCGAGCAGTACTTC
CASRSQTGESAEQYF
>-|TRBV11-2|-|TRBJ2-3
TGTGCCAGCAGCTTATTAGTGCTCGCAGATACGCAGTATTTT
CASSLLVLADTQYF
>-|TRBV7-3|-|TRBJ2-1
TGTGCCAGCAGCTTAATAGGACGGGGGAGCTCCTACAATGAGCAGTTCTTC
CASSLIGRGSSYNEQFF
>-|TRBV5-8|-|TRBJ2-1
TGTGCCAGCAGCCCGCGTGGCGTTTCCTACAATGAGCAGTTCTTC
CASSPRGVSYNEQFF
>few|TRBV29-1|-|TRBJ1-2
TGCAGCGTTGAGGGCGGCCTCTATGGCTACACCTTC
CSVEGGLYGYTF
>once|TRBV15|-|TRBJ1-4
TGTGCCACCAGCAGAACGGCCAGCCAAAATGAAAAACTGTTTTTT
CATSRTASQNEKLFF
>-|TRBV2|-|TRBJ1-1
TGTGCCAGCTCCACTCTTGCTTTGAACACTGAAGCTTTCTTT
CASSTLALNTEAFF